This is a list of T cell receptor beta chains from one sample in a study of blood T cell repertoires in COVID-19. TCRdb's copy holds only in-frame clones and misses some; the assay was immunoSEQ multiplex PCR. The table includes 450,000 to 500,000 clones, approximately 85% detected once. Sequences were obtained from peripheral blood. These receptors were taken from a human donor in a cohort sampled during active COVID-19. The CDR3 runs from the conserved cysteine through the conserved F or W. A D gene is named only where the DNA matches it firmly. Clone size is stated in some rows and not others, as once, few, many or a class when expanded.

size,D,J,V,DNA,CDR3
.,TRBD1,TRBJ2-1,TRBV6-2/TRBV6-3,TGTGCCAGCAGTTATCCCGCGTTCGGGACAGGGGGCTACAATGAGCAGTTCTTC,CASSYPAFGTGGYNEQFF
few,.,TRBJ1-4,TRBV3-1/TRBV3-2,TGTGCCAGCAGCCAAGATCGAGGCAACCGAAAACTGTTTTTT,CASSQDRGNRKLFF
few,.,TRBJ1-5,TRBV29-1,TGCAGCGTTGAAGATCGGGAGGGGAGCAATCAGCCCCAGCATTTT,CSVEDREGSNQPQHF
.,TRBD1,TRBJ2-5,TRBV11-3,TGTGCCAGCAGCTTAGGGCAGGGGGCTCAAGAGACCCAGTACTTC,CASSLGQGAQETQYF
.,TRBD2,TRBJ2-1,TRBV7-2,TGTGCCAGCAGCCCACCTAGCGGGAGGACCACGGGCGAGCAGTTCTTC,CASSPPSGRTTGEQFF
.,TRBD1,TRBJ2-2,TRBV28,TGTGCCAGCAGGCCCTGGACAGGGAAACGGGACGGGGAGCTGTTTTTT,CASRPWTGKRDGELFF
.,.,TRBJ1-5,TRBV18,TGTGCCAGCTGCGTTGGACAGAGGAGTCAGCCCCAGCATTTT,CASCVGQRSQPQHF
many,.,TRBJ1-1,TRBV29-1,TGCAGCGTGATAGGAAGGACAGATCATACTGAAGCTTTCTTT,CSVIGRTDHTEAFF
.,TRBD1,TRBJ1-4,TRBV10-2,TGCGCCAGCAGCAGGGGGCAAACTAATGAAAAACTGTTTTTT,CASSRGQTNEKLFF
.,TRBD1,TRBJ1-2,TRBV19,TGTGCCAGTACCTCCTTTGTCATGACAGGGGGGTCTTGGGGCTACACCTTC,CASTSFVMTGGSWGYTF
.,.,TRBJ2-5,TRBV6-5,TGTGCCAGCAGTCTCCCAGGGTTTCAAGAGACCCAGTACTTC,CASSLPGFQETQYF
.,.,TRBJ2-3,TRBV5-1,TGCGCCAGCAGCTTGGCAGGTGAGACCCGCCCAGATACGCAGTATTTT,CASSLAGETRPDTQYF
.,.,TRBJ1-2,TRBV6-1,TGTGCCAGCAGTGGGGGACATACGGCGGGTACTAACTATGGCTACACCTTC,CASSGGHTAGTNYGYTF
.,.,TRBJ2-3,TRBV7-8,TGTGCCAGCAGCCCGGACTTATCACAGTATTTT,CASSPDLSQYF
.,TRBD1,TRBJ2-3,TRBV18,TGTGCCAGCTCACCAGGACAGGGTAGTCCGGATACGCAGTATTTT,CASSPGQGSPDTQYF
.,.,TRBJ2-1,TRBV7-9,TGTGCCAGCAGCGAAACCGCAAGGACACTTGGTGAGCAGTTCTTC,CASSETARTLGEQFF
.,TRBD1,TRBJ1-5,TRBV4-1,TGCGCCAGCAGCCGCCCCGGGACAGGATTATTGCAGCCCCAGCATTTT,CASSRPGTGLLQPQHF
few,TRBD1,TRBJ1-2,TRBV9,TGTGCCAGCAGCGGACCGTCCTCCGGGACAGATAACTATGGCTACACCTTC,CASSGPSSGTDNYGYTF
.,.,TRBJ2-7,TRBV18,TGTGCCAGCTCACCGCCGATTACAGGGACGGGCGAGCAGTACTTC,CASSPPITGTGEQYF
.,.,TRBJ1-1,TRBV2,TGTGCCAGCAGTCAATTAGCCTTGAACACTGAAGCTTTCTTT,CASSQLALNTEAFF
few,TRBD1,TRBJ1-5,TRBV29-1,TGCAGCGTCATGGGACAGGGGCTTAATCAGCCCCAGCATTTT,CSVMGQGLNQPQHF
few,TRBD1,TRBJ1-1,TRBV5-1,TGCGCCAGCAGCTTCCGGGACAGCCCGCAGGGGGGAGCTTTCTTT,CASSFRDSPQGGAFF
.,.,TRBJ1-2,TRBV18,TGTGCCAGCTCACCCACGGATCAGCGAAAGAACTATGGCTACACCTTC,CASSPTDQRKNYGYTF
.,.,TRBJ2-1,TRBV19,TGTGCCAGTCAGTCCCTGCGGGAAAATGAGCAGTTCTTC,CASQSLRENEQFF
.,.,TRBJ1-1,TRBV19,TGTGCCAGTAGTTCGAGTGGGGGGTGGGGCACTGAAGCTTTCTTT,CASSSSGGWGTEAFF
once,TRBD1,TRBJ2-1,TRBV28,TGTGCCAGCAGTTTCGGGGACAGAATCTACAATGAGCAGTTCTTC,CASSFGDRIYNEQFF
.,.,TRBJ1-2,TRBV30,TGTGCCTGGGAGATGGACAGTAGAGGGGTAGTAGGTACTAACTATGGCTACACCTTC,CAWEMDSRGVVGTNYGYTF
few,.,TRBJ2-1,TRBV10-1,TGCGCCAGCAGTGAGTCGGCAGGGCCCTACAATGAGCAGTTCTTC,CASSESAGPYNEQFF
.,TRBD2,TRBJ2-3,TRBV28,TGTGCCAGCAGGTCGGGGGGTGATACGCAGTATTTT,CASRSGGDTQYF
.,TRBD2,TRBJ2-1,TRBV19,TGTGCCAGTAGTACTAGGACTAGCGGGGATTCGAATGAGCAGTTCTTC,CASSTRTSGDSNEQFF
.,TRBD1,TRBJ2-2,TRBV29-1,TGCAGCGCCACGGGACAGGGTCGCATGGGGGAGCTGTTTTTT,CSATGQGRMGELFF
.,TRBD2,TRBJ2-1,TRBV6-5,TGTGCCAGCAGACCACTTACTAGCGGTACGCAGTTCTTC,CASRPLTSGTQFF
.,TRBD1,TRBJ1-5,TRBV19,TGTGCCAGTAGAGACAGGGGAGGATGGTATAGCAATCAGCCCCAGCATTTT,CASRDRGGWYSNQPQHF
.,TRBD2,TRBJ2-5,TRBV5-8,TGTGCCAGCAGCTTGGGGGCGACTAGCGGGAGTTTCAAAGAGACCCAGTACTTC,CASSLGATSGSFKETQYF
.,TRBD2,TRBJ2-5,TRBV10-3,TGTGCCATCAGTGAGCCCGGACTAGCGGGAGTTAGGCAAGAGACCCAGTACTTC,CAISEPGLAGVRQETQYF
.,TRBD2,TRBJ2-1,TRBV5-6,TGTGCCAGCAGCTTGGCGCGGGAGGGAGACAATGAGCAGTTCTTC,CASSLAREGDNEQFF
few,TRBD1,TRBJ1-5,TRBV18,TGTGCCAGCTCACCAGGGCGGCAGGGGGCTGGACAGCCCCAGCATTTT,CASSPGRQGAGQPQHF
.,TRBD1,TRBJ2-7,TRBV3-1/TRBV3-2,TGTGCCAGCAGCCCCGGACAGGACTCCTACGAGCAGTACTTC,CASSPGQDSYEQYF
.,.,TRBJ1-3,TRBV3-1/TRBV3-2,TGTGCCAGCAGCCAAGCAGGGGTCGGAAACACCATATATTTT,CASSQAGVGNTIYF
.,.,TRBJ1-1,TRBV5-1,TGCGCCAGCAGCTTGGGAACAGCGAACACTGAAGCTTTCTTT,CASSLGTANTEAFF
few,TRBD1,TRBJ1-2,TRBV28,TGTGCCAGCAGTCTGTTACGGACAGGGGAGATATGCTACACCTTC,CASSLLRTGEICYTF
.,TRBD2,TRBJ2-1,TRBV3-1/TRBV3-2,TGTGCCAGCAGCCGTGGACTAGCGGGAGGCAGTGAGCAGTTCTTC,CASSRGLAGGSEQFF
.,TRBD1,TRBJ1-1,TRBV28,TGTGCCAGCTCAGGGGGTGAAGCGAGGACTGAAGCTTTCTTT,CASSGGEARTEAFF
.,.,TRBJ1-6,TRBV6-1,TGTGCCAGCAGTGAAGGGACGGGGAACGGGAATTCACCCCTCCACTTT,CASSEGTGNGNSPLHF
.,TRBD1,TRBJ1-1,TRBV14,TGTGCCAGCAGCCAATCTACAGGGGGCACTGAAGCTTTCTTT,CASSQSTGGTEAFF
.,.,TRBJ1-1,TRBV19,TGTGCCAGTAGTATAGGGGCAGGGTTCATGAACACTGAAGCTTTCTTT,CASSIGAGFMNTEAFF
.,.,TRBJ2-2,TRBV14,TGTGCCAGCAGCCAAGTCGTTAGGAACACCGGGGAGCTGTTTTTT,CASSQVVRNTGELFF
.,.,TRBJ2-1,TRBV7-6,TGTGCCAGCAGCCCCATTGAGGGGGTCTACAATGAGCAGTTCTTC,CASSPIEGVYNEQFF
.,TRBD1,TRBJ1-2,TRBV15,TGTGCCACCAGCGGGCTGGGGACAGCCGCTAACTATGGCTACACCTTC,CATSGLGTAANYGYTF
.,TRBD1,TRBJ2-1,TRBV30,TGTGCCTGGAGGAGACAGGGGGAGATGAATGAGCAGTTCTTC,CAWRRQGEMNEQFF
.,TRBD1,TRBJ1-5,TRBV5-6,TGTGCCAGCAGCCCAGGGACAGGGTCTAGCAATCAGCCCCAGCATTTT,CASSPGTGSSNQPQHF
.,.,TRBJ2-7,TRBV11-2,TGTGCCAGCACCCTCTCGTGGGGAGACGAGCAGTACTTC,CASTLSWGDEQYF
.,TRBD2,TRBJ2-5,TRBV10-3,TGTGCCATCGGACTAGCGGAAGAGACCCAGTACTTC,CAIGLAEETQYF
.,TRBD1,TRBJ1-5,TRBV19,TGTGCCTCTGAACAGGGGGGGGGCAATCAGCCCCAGCATTTT,CASEQGGGNQPQHF
few,TRBD1,TRBJ1-5,TRBV18,TGTGCCAGCTCACCACGGGACAGTGAAGGACCCAATCAGCCCCAGCATTTT,CASSPRDSEGPNQPQHF
.,TRBD2,TRBJ2-1,TRBV3-1/TRBV3-2,TGTGCCAGCAGCCAAGAGGGACTAGCGGGGTATGAGCAGTTCTTC,CASSQEGLAGYEQFF
.,TRBD1,TRBJ1-2,TRBV6-6,TGTGCCAGCAGAACCGGGACAGGGACTAACTATGGCTACACCTTC,CASRTGTGTNYGYTF
.,TRBD2,TRBJ2-1,TRBV10-3,TGTGCCATCAGCGGAGGGACTAGCGGCCCAAATGAGCAGTTCTTC,CAISGGTSGPNEQFF
.,.,TRBJ1-3,TRBV27,TGTGCCAGCAGTTACAGGGAATCTGGAAACACCATATATTTT,CASSYRESGNTIYF
once,TRBD2,TRBJ2-1,TRBV4-1,TGCGCCAGCAGCCAGACTAGCGGAGCTAACAATGAGCAGTTCTTC,CASSQTSGANNEQFF